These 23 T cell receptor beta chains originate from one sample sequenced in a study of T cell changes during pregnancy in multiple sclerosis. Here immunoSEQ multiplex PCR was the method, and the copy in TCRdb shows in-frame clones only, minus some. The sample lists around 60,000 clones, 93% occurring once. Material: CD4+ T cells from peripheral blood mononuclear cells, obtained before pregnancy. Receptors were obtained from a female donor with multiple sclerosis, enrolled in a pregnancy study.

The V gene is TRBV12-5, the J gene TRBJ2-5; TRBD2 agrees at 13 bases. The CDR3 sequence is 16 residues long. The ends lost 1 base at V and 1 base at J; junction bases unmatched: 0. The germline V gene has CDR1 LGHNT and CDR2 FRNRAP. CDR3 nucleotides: TGTGCTAGTGGTTTGGGGACTAGCGGGGGCCAAGAGACCCAGTACTTC. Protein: CASGLGTSGGQETQYF.

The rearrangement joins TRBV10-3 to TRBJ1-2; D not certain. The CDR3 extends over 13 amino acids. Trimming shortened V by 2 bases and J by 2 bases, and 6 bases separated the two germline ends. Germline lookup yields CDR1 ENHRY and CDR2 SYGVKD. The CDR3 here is CAISETLNYGYTF. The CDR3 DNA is TGTGCCATCAGTGAGACCCTAAACTATGGCTACACCTTC.

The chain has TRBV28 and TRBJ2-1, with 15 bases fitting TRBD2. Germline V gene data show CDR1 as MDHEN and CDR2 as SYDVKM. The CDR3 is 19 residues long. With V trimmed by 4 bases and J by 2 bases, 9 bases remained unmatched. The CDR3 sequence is CASSSVGLAGGIAYNEQFF. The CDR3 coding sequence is TGTGCCAGCAGTTCCGTGGGACTAGCGGGAGGTATCGCCTACAATGAGCAGTTCTTC.

The CDR3 DNA is TGTGCCAGTAGTAAGACAGGAAAGCCAACTAATGAAAAACTGTTTTTT. As protein: CASSKTGKPTNEKLFF. V and J are TRBV19 and TRBJ1-4; possibly TRBD1 for D (6 bases). Germline lookup yields CDR1 LNHDA and CDR2 SQIVND (reference sequence). The CDR3 spans 16 residues. The V gene lost 4 bases and the J gene lost 0 bases, with 12 bases spanning the gap. The full variable domain, with the rest looked up from reference TRBV19 and TRBJ1-4, is DGGITQSPKYLFRKEGQNVTLSCEQNLNHDAMYWYRQDPGQGLRLIYYSQIVNDFQKGDIAEGYSVSREKKESFPLTVTSAQKNPTAFYLCASSKTGKPTNEKLFFGSGTQLSVL.

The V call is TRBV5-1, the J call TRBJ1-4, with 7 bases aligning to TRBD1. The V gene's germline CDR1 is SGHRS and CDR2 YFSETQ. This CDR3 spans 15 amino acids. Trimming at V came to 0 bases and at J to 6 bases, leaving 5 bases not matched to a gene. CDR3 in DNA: TGCGCCAGCAGCTTGGGGAGGGGGCAAGATGAAAAACTGTTTTTT. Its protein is CASSLGRGQDEKLFF. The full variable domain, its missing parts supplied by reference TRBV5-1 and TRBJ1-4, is KAGVTQTPRYLIKTRGQQVTLSCSPISGHRSVSWYQQTPGQGLQFLFEYFSETQRNKGNFPGRFSGRQFSNSRSEMNVSTLELGDSALYLCASSLGRGQDEKLFFGSGTQLSVL.

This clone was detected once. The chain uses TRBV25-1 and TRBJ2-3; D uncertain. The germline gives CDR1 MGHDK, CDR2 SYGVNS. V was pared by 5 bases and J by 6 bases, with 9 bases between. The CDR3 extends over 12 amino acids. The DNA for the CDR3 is TGTGCCAGCAGTCCACCACAGGATACGCAGTATTTT. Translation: CASSPPQDTQYF.

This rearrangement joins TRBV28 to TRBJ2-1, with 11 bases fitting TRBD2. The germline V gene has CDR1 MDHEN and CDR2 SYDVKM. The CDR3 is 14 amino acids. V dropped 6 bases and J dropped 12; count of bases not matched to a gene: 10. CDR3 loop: CASSFSGRGIWQFF. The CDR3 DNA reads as TGTGCCAGCAGCTTTAGCGGGAGGGGGATCTGGCAGTTCTTC.

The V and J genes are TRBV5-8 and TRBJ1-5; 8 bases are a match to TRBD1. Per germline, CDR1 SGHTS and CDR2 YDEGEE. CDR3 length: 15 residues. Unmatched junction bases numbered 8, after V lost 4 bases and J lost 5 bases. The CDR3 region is CASSPDRGRDQPQHF. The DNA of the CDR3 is TGTGCCAGCAGCCCCGACAGGGGAAGGGATCAGCCCCAGCATTTT.

The CDR3 protein is CASSSGVAGLYSYEQYF. CDR3 coding DNA: TGTGCCAGTAGTAGTGGGGTAGCGGGTCTTTACTCCTACGAGCAGTACTTC. The J gene is TRBJ2-7, the V gene TRBV19, with TRBD2 matching over 7 bases. This CDR3 is built from 17 residues. The J segment lost 0 bases and the V segment lost 4 bases, leaving 12 bases of the junction unmatched. Germline V lookup: CDR1 LNHDA, CDR2 SQIVND (reference sequence).

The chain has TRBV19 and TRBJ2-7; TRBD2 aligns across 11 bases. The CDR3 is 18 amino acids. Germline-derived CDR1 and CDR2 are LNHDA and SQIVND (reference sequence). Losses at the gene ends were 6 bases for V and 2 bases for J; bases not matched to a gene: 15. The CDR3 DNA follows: TGTGCCAGTAGCAAGGACCGACCGGGACTAGCGGCAACCTACGAGCAGTACTTC. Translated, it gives CASSKDRPGLAATYEQYF.

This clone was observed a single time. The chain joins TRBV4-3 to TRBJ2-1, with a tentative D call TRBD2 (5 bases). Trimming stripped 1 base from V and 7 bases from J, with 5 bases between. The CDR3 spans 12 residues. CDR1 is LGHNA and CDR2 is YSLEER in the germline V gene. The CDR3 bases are TGCGCCAGCAGCCAAGCGGGGAATGAGCAGTTCTTC. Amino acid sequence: CASSQAGNEQFF.

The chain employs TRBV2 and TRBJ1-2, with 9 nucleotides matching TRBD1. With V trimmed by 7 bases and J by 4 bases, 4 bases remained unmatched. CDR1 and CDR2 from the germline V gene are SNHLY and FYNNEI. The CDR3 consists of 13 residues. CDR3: CASTQTGGYGYTF. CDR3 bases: TGTGCCAGCACCCAGACAGGGGGCTATGGCTACACCTTC. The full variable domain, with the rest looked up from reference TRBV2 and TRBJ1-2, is EPEVTQTPSHQVTQMGQEVILRCVPISNHLYFYWYRQILGQKVEFLVSFYNNEISEKSEIFDDQFSVERPDGSNFTLKIRSTKLEDSAMYFCASTQTGGYGYTFGSGTRLTVV.

CDR3 in amino acids: CASSLAAAGGYNEQFF. DNA for the CDR3: TGTGCCAGCAGCTTGGCGGCAGCGGGAGGCTACAATGAGCAGTTCTTC. The chain joins TRBV5-5 to TRBJ2-1; 9 bases line up with TRBD2. Germline assignment: CDR1 SGHKS and CDR2 YYEKEE (reference sequence). This CDR3 contains 16 residues. J lost 3 bases, V lost 0 bases, and 4 bases had no gene match.

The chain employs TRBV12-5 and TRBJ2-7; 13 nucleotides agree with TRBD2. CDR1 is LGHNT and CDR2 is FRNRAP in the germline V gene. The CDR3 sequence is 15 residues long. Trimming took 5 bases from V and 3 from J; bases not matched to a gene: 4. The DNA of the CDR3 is TGTGCTAGTGGTGTACTAGCGGGAGGGGACTACGAGCAGTACTTC. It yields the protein CASGVLAGGDYEQYF. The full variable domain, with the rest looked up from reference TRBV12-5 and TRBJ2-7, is DARVTQTPRHKVTEMGQEVTMRCQPILGHNTVFWYRQTMMQGLELLAYFRNRAPLDDSGMPKDRFSAEMPDATLATLKIQPSEPRDSAVYFCASGVLAGGDYEQYFGPGTRLTVT.

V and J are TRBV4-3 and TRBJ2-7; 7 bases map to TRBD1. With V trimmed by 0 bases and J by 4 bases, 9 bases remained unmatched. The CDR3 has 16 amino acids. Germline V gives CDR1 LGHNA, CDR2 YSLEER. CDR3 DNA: TGCGCCAGCAGCCAAGAAACAGGGGAAGGTCGGTACGAGCAGTACTTC. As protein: CASSQETGEGRYEQYF.

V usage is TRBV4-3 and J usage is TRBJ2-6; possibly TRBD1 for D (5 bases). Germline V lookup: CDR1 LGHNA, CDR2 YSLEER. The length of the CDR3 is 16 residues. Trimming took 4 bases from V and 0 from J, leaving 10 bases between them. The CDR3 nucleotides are TGCGCCAGCAGCCCACACAGGAGCTCTGGGGCCAACGTCCTGACTTTC. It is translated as CASSPHRSSGANVLTF.

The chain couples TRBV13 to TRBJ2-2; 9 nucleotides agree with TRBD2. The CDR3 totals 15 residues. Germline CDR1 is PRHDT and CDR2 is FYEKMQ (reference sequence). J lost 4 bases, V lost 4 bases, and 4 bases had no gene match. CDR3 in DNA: TGTGCCAGCAGCTCTGGACTAGCGATCACCGGGGAGCTGTTTTTT. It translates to CASSSGLAITGELFF.

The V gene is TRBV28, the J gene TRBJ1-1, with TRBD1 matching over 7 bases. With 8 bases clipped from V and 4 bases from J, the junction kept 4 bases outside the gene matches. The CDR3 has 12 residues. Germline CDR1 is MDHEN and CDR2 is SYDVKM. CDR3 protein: CASQGVSTEAFF. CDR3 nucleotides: TGTGCCAGCCAGGGGGTTAGCACTGAAGCTTTCTTT.

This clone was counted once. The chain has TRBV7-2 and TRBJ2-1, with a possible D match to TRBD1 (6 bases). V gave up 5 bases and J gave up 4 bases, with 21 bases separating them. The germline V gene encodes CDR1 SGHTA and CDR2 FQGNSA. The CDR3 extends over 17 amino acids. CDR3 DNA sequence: TGTGCCAGCAGCCCTTATCCCAGGGGAGTGAGGTACAATGAGCAGTTCTTC. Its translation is CASSPYPRGVRYNEQFF.

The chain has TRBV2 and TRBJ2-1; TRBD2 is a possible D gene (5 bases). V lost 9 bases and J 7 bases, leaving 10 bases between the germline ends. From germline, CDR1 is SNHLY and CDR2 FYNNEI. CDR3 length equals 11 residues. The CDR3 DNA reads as TGTGCCAGTGGGCGGAGGAATGAGCAGTTCTTC. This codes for CASGRRNEQFF.

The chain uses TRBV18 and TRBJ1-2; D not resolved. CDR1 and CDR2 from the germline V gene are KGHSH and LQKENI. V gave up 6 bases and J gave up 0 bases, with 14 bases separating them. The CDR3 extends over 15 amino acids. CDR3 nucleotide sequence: TGTGCCAGCTCCCCCGGAGCCGGGACTAACTATGGCTACACCTTC. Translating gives CASSPGAGTNYGYTF.

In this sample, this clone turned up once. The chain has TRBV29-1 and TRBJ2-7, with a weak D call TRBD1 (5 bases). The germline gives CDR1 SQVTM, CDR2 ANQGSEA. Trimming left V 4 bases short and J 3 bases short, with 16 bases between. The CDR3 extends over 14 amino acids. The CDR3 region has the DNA TGCAGCGTTGTACCGATCGACGACAGCTACGAGCAGTACTTC. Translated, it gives CSVVPIDDSYEQYF.

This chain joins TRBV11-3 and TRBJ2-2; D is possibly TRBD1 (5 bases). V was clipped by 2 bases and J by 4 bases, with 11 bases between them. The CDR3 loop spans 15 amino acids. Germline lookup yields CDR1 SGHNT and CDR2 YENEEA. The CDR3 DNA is TGTGCCAGCAGCTTAACGACAGCCCGCACCGGGGAGCTGTTTTTT. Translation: CASSLTTARTGELFF.